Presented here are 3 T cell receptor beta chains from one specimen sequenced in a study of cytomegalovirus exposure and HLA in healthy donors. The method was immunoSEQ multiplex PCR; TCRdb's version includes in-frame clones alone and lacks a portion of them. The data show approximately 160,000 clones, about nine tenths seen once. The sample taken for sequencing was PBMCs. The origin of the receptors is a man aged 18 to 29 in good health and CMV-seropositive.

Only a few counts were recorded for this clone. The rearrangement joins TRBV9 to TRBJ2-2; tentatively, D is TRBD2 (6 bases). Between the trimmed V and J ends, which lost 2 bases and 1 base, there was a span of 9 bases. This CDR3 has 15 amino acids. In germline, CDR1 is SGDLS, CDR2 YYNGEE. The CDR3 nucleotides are TGTGCCAGCAGCGTGATGGGAGGGAACACCGGGGAGCTGTTTTTT. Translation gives CASSVMGGNTGELFF.

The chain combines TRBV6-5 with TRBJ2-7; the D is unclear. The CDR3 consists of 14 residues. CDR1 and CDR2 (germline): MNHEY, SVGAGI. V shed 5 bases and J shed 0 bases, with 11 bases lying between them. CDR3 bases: TGTGCCAGCAGTCCCGTGTCTAGCTCCTACGAGCAGTACTTC. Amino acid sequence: CASSPVSSSYEQYF.

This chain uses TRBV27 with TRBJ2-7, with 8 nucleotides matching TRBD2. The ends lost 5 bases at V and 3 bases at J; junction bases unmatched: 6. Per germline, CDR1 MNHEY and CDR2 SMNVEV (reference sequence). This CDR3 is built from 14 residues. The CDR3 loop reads CASSPGLGRYEQYF. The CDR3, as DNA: TGTGCCAGCAGTCCGGGACTAGGCCGCTACGAGCAGTACTTC.